One and the same sample provided the 22 T cell receptor beta chains below, sequenced in a study of blood T cells in healthy people across ages. The use of a sample-barcoded 5' primer and a J-beta primer mix characterized a second PCR of roughly 6 to 12 cycles. TCRdb re-called the 5' RACE reads with MiXCR, one entry per CDR3 protein. This sample has about 1.8 million distinct CDR3 sequences, with 49% found just once. Sequencing was done on a sample of blood. These TCRs come from a woman in her thirties or forties in good health.

This chain links TRBV7-3 with TRBJ2-3, with D tentatively TRBD2 (6 bases). This CDR3 region has 16 residues. V gave up 5 bases and J gave up 0 bases, with 15 bases separating them. The germline V gene encodes CDR1 SGHTA and CDR2 FQGTGA. The CDR3 sequence: CASSLLALPSTDTQYF. CDR3 DNA: TGTGCCAGCAGCCTACTAGCCCTCCCCAGCACAGATACGCAGTATTTT.

This clonotype appeared a few times. The chain employs TRBV25-1 and TRBJ2-7; D is uncertain. Trimming cost V 3 bases and J 2 bases, with 14 bases left between them. CDR1 and CDR2 (germline): MGHDK, SYGVNS. The CDR3 is made up of 15 amino acids. CDR3: CASSDPAEFTYEQYF. The CDR3 coding sequence is TGTGCCAGCAGTGACCCCGCGGAGTTCACCTACGAGCAGTACTTC.

The chain combines TRBV4-3 with TRBJ2-1; D is ambiguous. The germline V gene has CDR1 LGHNA and CDR2 YSLEER. The V end lost 3 bases, the J end lost 15 bases, and 15 bases lay between the germline ends. The CDR3 is 12 residues long. The chain's CDR3 is CASSQDRRSRFF. In DNA, the CDR3 is TGCGCCAGCAGCCAGGATCGGAGATCCCGGTTCTTC.

Only a few counts were recorded for this clonotype. This sequence joins TRBV5-5 and TRBJ1-2; 9 bases map to TRBD1. From germline, CDR1 is SGHKS and CDR2 YYEKEE (reference sequence). V shed 1 base and J 4 bases; nucleotides not matched to a gene: 8. The CDR3 is 16 residues long. CDR3 region: CASSLLGTGYGYGYTF. The CDR3 nucleotides read TGTGCCAGCAGCTTGCTCGGGACAGGGTATGGCTATGGCTACACCTTC.

This clonotype was observed once. The rearrangement uses TRBV5-1 and TRBJ2-7, with 8 nucleotides matching TRBD1. The CDR3 is made up of 15 amino acids. Germline-derived CDR1 and CDR2 are SGHRS and YFSETQ. The V segment lost 3 bases and the J segment 3 bases; nucleotides outside the gene matches: 8. CDR3 bases: TGCGCCAGCAGCTCAATGGGACAGGACATCTACGAGCAGTACTTC. Amino acid sequence: CASSSMGQDIYEQYF. Together with reference TRBV5-1 and TRBJ2-7, the CDR3 gives the full variable domain: KAGVTQTPRYLIKTRGQQVTLSCSPISGHRSVSWYQQTPGQGLQFLFEYFSETQRNKGNFPGRFSGRQFSNSRSEMNVSTLELGDSALYLCASSSMGQDIYEQYFGPGTRLTVT.

This chain connects TRBV28 to TRBJ2-4; D unclear. The J call may be incorrect, as the DNA end agrees better with TRBJ2-7. The V gene's germline CDR1 is MDHEN and CDR2 SYDVKM. CDR3 length: 14 residues. The chain's CDR3 is CASSLLHPGNEQYF. The CDR3 DNA is TGTGCCAGCAGTTTACTCCATCCAGGCAACGAGCAGTACTTC.

The rearrangement uses TRBV4-3 and TRBJ1-6; unclear D gene. V shed 0 bases and J shed 6 bases, with 12 bases lying between them. The length of the CDR3 is 16 residues. Germline CDR1 LGHNA, CDR2 YSLEER. The chain's CDR3 is CASSQEGRPPNSPLHF. CDR3 in DNA: TGCGCCAGCAGCCAAGAAGGGAGGCCCCCTAATTCACCCCTCCACTTT.

Only a few counts were recorded for this clonotype. The chain recombines TRBV20-1 with TRBJ2-3; 15 positions agree with TRBD2. The germline V gene has CDR1 DFQATT and CDR2 SNEGSKA (reference sequence). The CDR3 spans 17 residues. V shed 3 bases and J 5 bases; nucleotides not matched to a gene: 9. CDR3 in amino acids: CSASPRRTSGGGDTQYF. The DNA for the CDR3 is TGCAGTGCTAGCCCACGACGGACTAGCGGGGGGGGAGATACGCAGTATTTT.

This clonotype was found once. Possible read error: a much larger clone is one base away. The V gene is TRBV12-3 or TRBV12-4, the J gene TRBJ2-3; TRBD1 is a possible D gene (5 bases). Trimming took 8 bases from V and 6 from J, leaving 12 bases between them. This CDR3 region has 12 residues. CDR3 bases: TGTGCCAGCGGCCTCAGGGATGATACGCAGTATTTT. Residues: CASGLRDDTQYF.

The chain joins TRBV6-2 or TRBV6-3 to TRBJ2-3, with D tentatively TRBD1 or TRBD2 (5 bases each). The CDR3 runs 15 residues. Trimming left V 6 bases short and J 1 base short, with 14 bases between. From germline, CDR1 is MNHEY and CDR2 SVGEGT. The CDR3 sequence is CASRRGPPGTDTQYF. The CDR3 bases are TGTGCCAGCAGAAGGGGACCGCCCGGCACAGATACGCAGTATTTT.

The J gene is TRBJ2-3, the V gene TRBV20-1; a weak D match, TRBD2 (7 bases). V lost 0 bases, J lost 5 bases, and 15 bases lay in between. This CDR3 region has 15 residues. Germline CDR1 reads DFQATT; CDR2 reads SNEGSKA (reference sequence). Here the CDR3 reads CSARDGRGGGDTQYF. CDR3 coding DNA: TGCAGTGCTAGAGATGGACGGGGAGGGGGAGATACGCAGTATTTT.

The chain employs TRBV7-9 and TRBJ2-1, with D perhaps TRBD2 (5 bases). Germline values: CDR1 SEHNR, CDR2 FQNEAQ (reference sequence). V gave up 3 bases and J gave up 4 bases, with 10 bases separating them. The CDR3 has 14 residues. Written as DNA, the CDR3 is TGTGCCAGCAGCTTCCGGGATCCATACAATGAGCAGTTCTTC. Encoded protein: CASSFRDPYNEQFF. Together with reference TRBV7-9 and TRBJ2-1, the CDR3 gives the full variable domain: DTGVSQNPRHKITKRGQNVTFRCDPISEHNRLYWYRQTLGQGPEFLTYFQNEAQLEKSRLLSDRFSAERPKGSFSTLEIQRTEQGDSAMYLCASSFRDPYNEQFFGPGTRLTVL.

This clonotype was counted between two and nine times. The V call is TRBV5-6, the J call TRBJ2-4, with 10 bases matching TRBD1. The J call is doubtful: the DNA matches TRBJ2-7 better. This CDR3 region has 15 residues. From germline, CDR1 is SGHDT and CDR2 YYEEEE. The CDR3 spells CASSSSGTGDHEQYF. In DNA, the CDR3 is TGTGCCAGCAGCTCTTCCGGGACAGGGGACCACGAGCAGTACTTC.

The V call is TRBV27, the J call TRBJ2-5, with 8 bases fitting TRBD2. Looked up from germline, CDR1 is MNHEY and CDR2 is SMNVEV (reference sequence). The CDR3 is 16 amino acids. V trimming: 5 bases; J trimming: 8 bases; junction bases outside the gene matches: 16. The CDR3 region is CASSKQPGTRRSTQYF. DNA of the CDR3: TGTGCCAGCAGTAAACAACCCGGGACTAGAAGGAGTACCCAGTACTTC.

This clonotype was picked up a small number of times. The chain uses TRBV20-1 and TRBJ2-5, with D tentatively TRBD2 (5 bases). The DNA end lines up better with TRBJ2-4; the J call may be wrong. CDR1 and CDR2 from the germline V gene are DFQATT and SNEGSKA (reference sequence). This CDR3 has 13 amino acids. In nucleotides, the CDR3 is TGCAGTGCTAGAGATCCTAGCACAAACATTCAGTACTTC. Translated: CSARDPSTNIQYF.

The V gene is TRBV29-1, the J gene TRBJ2-7; D is possibly TRBD1 (5 bases). The J call could be wrong; TRBJ2-5 is a better fit for the DNA end. This CDR3 has 12 amino acids. Germline CDR1 SQVTM, CDR2 ANQGSEA. Here the CDR3 reads CSVEPGRETQYF. DNA of the CDR3: TGCAGCGTTGAACCAGGGCGAGAGACCCAGTACTTC.

The chain joins TRBV20-1 to TRBJ2-4; 13 positions match TRBD2. Gene TRBJ2-7 matches the end of the DNA better, so the J call may be wrong. The V gene's germline CDR1 is DFQATT and CDR2 SNEGSKA (reference sequence). CDR3 length: 15 residues. CDR3 DNA sequence: TGCAGTGCTAGAGTAGGGACTAGCGGGACCTACGAGCAGTACTTC. Its protein is CSARVGTSGTYEQYF.

This chain connects TRBV3-1 to TRBJ2-3, with a possible D match to TRBD1 (5 bases). The V end lost 4 bases, the J end lost 5 bases, and 25 bases lay between the germline ends. The CDR3 is 18 amino acids. Germline-derived CDR1 and CDR2 are LGHDT and YNNKEL (reference sequence). CDR3 bases: TGTGCCAGCAGCCCGCCGGAAGAAGGGGTCGTTAATTTAGATACGCAGTATTTT. It translates to CASSPPEEGVVNLDTQYF.

The CDR3 sequence: CASSLSPRYEQYF. CDR3 DNA: TGTGCCAGCAGTTTATCCCCCCGCTACGAGCAGTACTTC. This chain links TRBV28 with TRBJ2-7; D is undetermined. V was pared by 1 base and J by 3 bases, with 7 bases between. This CDR3 is built from 13 residues. Per germline, CDR1 MDHEN and CDR2 SYDVKM.

This clonotype was counted between two and nine times. The rearrangement joins TRBV7-2 to TRBJ1-2, with TRBD1 as a possible D gene (6 bases). The length of the CDR3 is 13 residues. Germline CDR1 reads SGHTA; CDR2 reads FQGNSA. Trimming cost V 1 base and J 13 bases, with 16 bases left between them. The CDR3: CASSLDPRDNPTF. In DNA, the CDR3 is TGTGCCAGCAGCTTAGATCCACGGGACAATCCCACCTTC.

The rearrangement links TRBV27 to TRBJ1-2, with 9 bases that match TRBD1. The CDR3 totals 14 residues. Germline CDR1 and CDR2: MNHEY and SMNVEV (reference sequence). The V segment lost 5 bases and the J segment 7 bases; nucleotides outside the gene matches: 8. The CDR3 nucleotides read TGTGCCAGCAGTCCAAACAGGGGGCAGGGTGGCTACACCTTC. Its translation: CASSPNRGQGGYTF.

This clonotype was seen more than once but under ten times. V and J are TRBV9 and TRBJ2-6; a weak D match, TRBD1 (7 bases). CDR3 length: 19 amino acids. Trimming pared 0 bases from V and 0 bases from J, leaving 16 bases between. CDR1 is SGDLS, CDR2 YYNGEE, per germline. In DNA, the CDR3 is TGTGCCAGCAGCGTAGGAGCAGGGGGACTTTTCTCTGGGGCCAACGTCCTGACTTTC. Protein: CASSVGAGGLFSGANVLTF. The complete variable domain, with remaining parts taken from reference TRBV9 and TRBJ2-6, reads DSGVTQTPKHLITATGQRVTLRCSPRSGDLSVYWYQQSLDQGLQFLIQYYNGEERAKGNILERFSAQQFPDLHSELNLSSLELGDSALYFCASSVGAGGLFSGANVLTFGAGSRLTVL.